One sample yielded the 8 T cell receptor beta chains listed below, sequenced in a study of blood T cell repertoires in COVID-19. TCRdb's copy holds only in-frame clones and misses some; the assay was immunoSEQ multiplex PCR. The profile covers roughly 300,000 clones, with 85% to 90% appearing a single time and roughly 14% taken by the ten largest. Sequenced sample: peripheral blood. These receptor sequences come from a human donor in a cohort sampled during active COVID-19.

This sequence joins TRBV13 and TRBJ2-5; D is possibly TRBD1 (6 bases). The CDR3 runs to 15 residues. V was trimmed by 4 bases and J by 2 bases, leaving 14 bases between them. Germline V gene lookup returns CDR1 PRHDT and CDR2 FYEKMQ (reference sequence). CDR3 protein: CASSSPTGSQETQYF. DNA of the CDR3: TGTGCCAGCAGCTCTCCGACAGGCTCTCAAGAGACCCAGTACTTC.

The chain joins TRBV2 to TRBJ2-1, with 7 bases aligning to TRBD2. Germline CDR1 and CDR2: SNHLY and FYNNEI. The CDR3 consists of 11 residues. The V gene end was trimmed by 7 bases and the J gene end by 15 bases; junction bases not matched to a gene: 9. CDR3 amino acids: CASTALAVPFF. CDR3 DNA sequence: TGTGCCAGCACCGCCCTAGCGGTTCCGTTCTTC.

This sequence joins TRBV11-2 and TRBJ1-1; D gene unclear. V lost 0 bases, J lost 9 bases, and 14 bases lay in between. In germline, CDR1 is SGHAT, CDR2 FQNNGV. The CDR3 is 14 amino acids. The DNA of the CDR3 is TGTGCCAGCAGCTTAGATCTGAGATTGATGAAAGCTTTCTTT. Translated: CASSLDLRLMKAFF.

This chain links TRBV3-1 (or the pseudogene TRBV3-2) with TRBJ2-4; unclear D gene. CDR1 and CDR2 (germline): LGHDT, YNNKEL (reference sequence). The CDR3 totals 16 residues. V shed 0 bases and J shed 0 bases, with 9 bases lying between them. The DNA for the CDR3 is TGTGCCAGCAGCCAAGACAGTTACCTAGCCAAAAACATTCAGTACTTC. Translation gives CASSQDSYLAKNIQYF.

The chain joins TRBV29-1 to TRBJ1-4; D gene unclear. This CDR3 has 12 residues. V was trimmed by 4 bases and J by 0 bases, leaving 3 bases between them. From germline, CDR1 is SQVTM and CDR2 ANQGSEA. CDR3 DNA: TGCAGCGTTGGAGCAACTAATGAAAAACTGTTTTTT. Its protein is CSVGATNEKLFF.

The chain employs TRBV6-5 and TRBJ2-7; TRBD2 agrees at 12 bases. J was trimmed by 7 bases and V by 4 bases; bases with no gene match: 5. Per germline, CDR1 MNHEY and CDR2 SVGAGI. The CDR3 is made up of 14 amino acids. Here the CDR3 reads CASSSSGRAGEQYF. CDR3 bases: TGTGCCAGCAGTTCTAGCGGGAGGGCTGGTGAGCAGTACTTC.

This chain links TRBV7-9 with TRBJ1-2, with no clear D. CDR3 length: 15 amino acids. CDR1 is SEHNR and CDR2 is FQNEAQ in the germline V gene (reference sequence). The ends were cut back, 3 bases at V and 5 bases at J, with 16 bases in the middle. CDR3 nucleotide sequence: TGTGCCAGCAGCTTGAGAGTACTTAGTTATTATGGCTACACCTTC. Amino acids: CASSLRVLSYYGYTF.

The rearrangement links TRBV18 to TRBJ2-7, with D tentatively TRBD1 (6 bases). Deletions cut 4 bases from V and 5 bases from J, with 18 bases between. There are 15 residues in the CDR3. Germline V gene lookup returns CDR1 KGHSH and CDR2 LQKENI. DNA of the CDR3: TGTGCCAGCTCACGTGAGACAGGTTCCCAGAACGAGCAGTACTTC. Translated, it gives CASSRETGSQNEQYF.